Given below is one T cell receptor (beta chain) in context. Its antigen is undetermined. This entry comes from a study of cytomegalovirus exposure and HLA in healthy donors. Study context: From donors who were HLA-typed, an early data release held around 80 million unique TCRs.

Findings and limits, study-wide: Analyses of presence and absence presupposed an approximately uniform sequencing depth across donors. Per published reports, the classifier diagnosed cytomegalovirus status with high specificity and sensitivity.

The PCR contained 60 Vbeta and 13 Jbeta primers. Assay used: immunoSEQ multiplex PCR; TCRdb lists only in-frame clones, some missing. This table has 150,000 to 200,000 clones, around 72% appearing once. The CDR3 loop spans 16 amino acids. Trimming removed 4 bases from V and 8 bases from J, with 23 bases in between. CDR1 and CDR2 (germline): MDHEN, SYDVKM. Source material: PBMCs. The receptor comes from a man aged 50 or older in good health and CMV-seronegative. The V and J genes are TRBV28 and TRBJ1-2; the D gene is possibly TRBD1 (5 bases). This chain's CDR3 is CASSSPGRGGPNGYTF. CDR3 sequence (DNA): TGTGCCAGCAGTTCCCCCGGGAGGGGAGGACCCAACGGCTACACCTTC.